The entry below describes one TCR beta chain. This sample stems from a study of blood T cell repertoires in COVID-19. V lost 5 bases and J lost 1; bases outside the gene matches: 14. Germline V gene data show CDR1 as SNHLY and CDR2 as FYNNEI. This CDR3 is built from 18 residues. The table came from immunoSEQ multiplex PCR; TCRdb's copy has only in-frame clones and leaves some out. There are some 390,000 clones in the sample; more than 75% occur only once, and approximately 2.9% lies in the top ten. The sequence came from a human donor in a cohort sampled during active COVID-19. The source material was peripheral blood. The V and J genes are TRBV2 and TRBJ2-3; 8 bases are shared with TRBD2. CDR3 DNA sequence: TGTGCCAGCAGTTACATCGGGGGGGGAGAAGCGGGCACAGATACGCAGTATTTT. Translating gives CASSYIGGGEAGTDTQYF.